The 17 T cell receptor beta chains reported below all come from one sample, sequenced in a study of blood T cell repertoires in COVID-19. Assay used: immunoSEQ multiplex PCR; TCRdb lists only in-frame clones, some missing. The table lists around 260,000 clones, roughly 88% of them singletons. Sequences were obtained from peripheral blood. The receptors here all came from a human donor with COVID-19, enrolled during active disease. The donor label of this sample is uncertain.

This clone was counted a single time. The V call is TRBV9, the J call TRBJ2-5, with TRBD2 matching over 12 bases. The germline CDR1 and CDR2 sequences are SGDLS and YYNGEE. Losses at the gene ends were 0 bases for V and 8 bases for J; bases not matched to a gene: 5. The CDR3 contains 15 residues. The CDR3 spells CASSVEGLAGLTQYF. CDR3 bases: TGTGCCAGCAGCGTAGAAGGACTAGCGGGGCTCACCCAGTACTTC.

This rearrangement joins TRBV5-5 to TRBJ2-1; 7 bases are a match to TRBD1. V gave up 5 bases and J gave up 2 bases; unmatched junction bases: 4. Germline CDR1 reads SGHKS; CDR2 reads YYEKEE (reference sequence). The CDR3 extends over 14 amino acids. The CDR3 is CASSTGQPYNEQFF. As DNA, the CDR3 is TGTGCCAGCAGTACGGGACAGCCCTACAATGAGCAGTTCTTC. The whole variable domain, filled in from reference TRBV5-5 and TRBJ2-1, reads DAGVTQSPTHLIKTRGQQVTLRCSPISGHKSVSWYQQVLGQGPQFIFQYYEKEERGRGNFPDRFSARQFPNYSSELNVNALLLGDSALYLCASSTGQPYNEQFFGPGTRLTVL.

The J gene is TRBJ2-1, the V gene TRBV4-1, with D maybe TRBD2 (5 bases). The CDR3 loop spans 19 amino acids. The V end lost 2 bases, the J end lost 2 bases, and 22 bases lay between the germline ends. The germline CDR1 and CDR2 sequences are MGHRA and YSYEKL. CDR3 sequence reads: CASSQPDLAGRGTYNEQFF. The CDR3 region has the DNA TGCGCCAGCAGCCAACCGGACTTGGCAGGCCGCGGAACCTACAATGAGCAGTTCTTC.

The chain recombines TRBV7-2 with TRBJ2-7; 11 nucleotides match TRBD2. The germline V gene encodes CDR1 SGHTA and CDR2 FQGNSA. This CDR3 has 15 amino acids. The trim removed 5 bases at V and 2 bases at J, leaving 5 bases unmatched. CDR3 nucleotide sequence: TGTGCCAGCAGCACGACTAGCGGGATTCCCTACGAGCAGTACTTC. Translated, it gives CASSTTSGIPYEQYF.

The CDR3 DNA sequence: TGTGCCAGCAGCAAAGGTTACGGGGAGAACTCGAACACCGGGGAGCTGTTTTTT. Translating gives CASSKGYGENSNTGELFF. The V gene is TRBV21-1, the J gene TRBJ2-2; the table's D call TRBD2 went unverified against the DNA. TRBV21-1 is shown as a pseudogene. The CDR3 consists of 18 residues.

The J gene is TRBJ2-1, the V gene TRBV11-3; 8 bases line up with TRBD1. The J segment lost 5 bases and the V segment lost 3 bases, leaving 9 bases of the junction unmatched. Per the germline V gene, CDR1 is SGHNT and CDR2 is YENEEA. The CDR3 runs 16 residues. CDR3 DNA sequence: TGTGCCAGCAGCTTCGTTGCCCCAGGGGGCGACAATGAGCAGTTCTTC. The encoded protein is CASSFVAPGGDNEQFF.

CDR3 amino acids: CASRLQTGVAETQYF. DNA for the CDR3: TGTGCCAGCAGACTTCAGACAGGGGTGGCGGAGACCCAGTACTTC. V and J are TRBV2 and TRBJ2-5, with TRBD1 matching over 8 bases. This CDR3 spans 15 amino acids. Trimming took 6 bases from V and 5 from J; bases not matched to a gene: 11. Germline V gene sequence: CDR1 SNHLY, CDR2 FYNNEI. The whole variable domain, filled in from reference TRBV2 and TRBJ2-5, reads EPEVTQTPSHQVTQMGQEVILRCVPISNHLYFYWYRQILGQKVEFLVSFYNNEISEKSEIFDDQFSVERPDGSNFTLKIRSTKLEDSAMYFCASRLQTGVAETQYFGPGTRLLVL.

This clone showed up just once. The chain combines TRBV4-3 with TRBJ2-1; 7 positions agree with TRBD2. This CDR3 spans 16 amino acids. Germline values: CDR1 LGHNA, CDR2 YSLEER. With 0 bases clipped from V and 6 bases from J, the junction kept 8 bases outside the gene matches. This CDR3 reads CASSQDLADPSNEQFF. In DNA form, the CDR3 reads TGCGCCAGCAGCCAAGATCTAGCGGATCCTTCCAATGAGCAGTTCTTC.

The J gene is TRBJ1-3, the V gene TRBV4-3, with D perhaps TRBD1 (5 bases). The CDR3 is 16 amino acids. The V gene's germline CDR1 is LGHNA and CDR2 YSLEER. The V and J ends lost 1 base and 1 base respectively, with 11 bases between them. In DNA, the CDR3 is TGCGCCAGCAGCCAAGGATTGCGGGGGTCTGGAAACACCATATATTTT. Protein product: CASSQGLRGSGNTIYF.

DNA for the CDR3: TGTGCCAGCAGCCCCACAGGGGGCCAAGAGACCCAGTACTTC. Its protein is CASSPTGGQETQYF. V and J are TRBV3-1 (or the pseudogene TRBV3-2) and TRBJ2-5; 8 bases fit TRBD1. The CDR3 runs 14 residues. The germline gives CDR1 LGHDT, CDR2 YNNKEL (reference sequence). With 4 bases clipped from V and 1 base from J, the junction kept 2 bases outside the gene matches.

J is TRBJ1-1 and V is TRBV3-1 (or the pseudogene TRBV3-2); D possibly corresponds to TRBD1 (5 bases). Germline V gene sequence: CDR1 LGHDT, CDR2 YNNKEL (reference sequence). Trimming removed 9 bases at V and 5 bases at J, with 16 bases between. CDR3 size: 13 residues. The CDR3 protein is CARTVQGWTEAFF. CDR3 sequence (DNA): TGTGCCAGAACCGTCCAGGGTTGGACTGAAGCTTTCTTT.

The chain joins TRBV7-6 to TRBJ2-2; D is undetermined. This CDR3 comprises 9 residues. Between the trimmed V and J ends, which lost 10 bases and 8 bases, there was a span of 5 bases. The germline V gene has CDR1 SGHVS and CDR2 FNYEAQ. The CDR3 reads CAIPGELFF. The DNA of the CDR3 is TGTGCCATCCCAGGGGAGCTGTTTTTT.

This clone came up many times. The chain uses TRBV7-9 and TRBJ1-3; no clear D. Germline loops: CDR1 SEHNR, CDR2 FQNEAQ (reference sequence). CDR3 length: 13 residues. V dropped 1 base and J dropped 9 bases, with 10 bases sitting between them. The CDR3 is CASSLEGGGTIYF. CDR3 DNA: TGTGCCAGCAGCTTAGAAGGCGGCGGCACCATATATTTT.

The chain couples TRBV5-1 to TRBJ2-3; the D gene is possibly TRBD2 (5 bases). Per germline, CDR1 SGHRS and CDR2 YFSETQ. The CDR3 contains 13 residues. The CDR3 coding sequence is TGCGCGAGCTCGAGGGAGTTTGTGGATACGCAGTATTTT. Translation: CASSREFVDTQYF.

This clone appeared a single time. The chain uses TRBV28 and TRBJ2-5; 9 bases fit TRBD2. Germline V gene sequence: CDR1 MDHEN, CDR2 SYDVKM. V shed 7 bases, J shed 5 bases, and the junction held 17 bases outside the gene matches. This CDR3 comprises 17 residues. The CDR3 bases are TGTGCCAGCACCTCCCCACGTCGCGGGAGGGCCGAGGAGACCCAGTACTTC. Residues: CASTSPRRGRAEETQYF. Filled out from reference TRBV28 and TRBJ2-5, the complete variable domain reads DVKVTQSSRYLVKRTGEKVFLECVQDMDHENMFWYRQDPGLGLRLIYFSYDVKMKEKGDIPEGYSVSREKKERFSLILESASTNQTSMYLCASTSPRRGRAEETQYFGPGTRLLVL.

The V call is TRBV11-2, the J call TRBJ1-2, with 8 bases matching TRBD1. CDR1 and CDR2 from the germline V gene are SGHAT and FQNNGV. V shed 5 bases, J shed 7 bases, and the junction held 18 bases outside the gene matches. The CDR3 totals 17 residues. The CDR3 sequence is CASSPDPGTGGLRGYTF. CDR3 nucleotide sequence: TGTGCCAGCAGCCCGGACCCTGGGACAGGAGGTCTGCGTGGCTACACCTTC.

The rearrangement uses TRBV4-3 and TRBJ2-2, with D tentatively TRBD1 (6 bases). The germline V gene encodes CDR1 LGHNA and CDR2 YSLEER. This CDR3 comprises 16 residues. V was shortened by 1 base and J by 4 bases, with 13 bases between the two germline ends. In DNA form, the CDR3 reads TGCGCCAGCAGCCAAGGCCAGGACAGCCGCACCGGGGAGCTGTTTTTT. As protein: CASSQGQDSRTGELFF.